This T cell receptor beta chain comes out of a study of brain T cells in children with intractable seizures. Sequencing used immunoSEQ multiplex PCR; TCRdb keeps in-frame clones, though not all of them. Among around 100,000 clones listed, around 94% were seen once. V was cut by 11 bases and J by 0 bases, with 8 bases left in between. This CDR3 region has 12 residues. The germline V gene has CDR1 MDHEN and CDR2 SYDVKM. Only cases whose brain tissue showed the highest T cell transcript signatures were sequenced. The chain has TRBV28 and TRBJ1-5; TRBD1 is a possible D gene (5 bases). This receptor was identified in a boy less than two years old with hemimegalencephaly and intractable seizures. This material consisted of peripheral blood, taken at surgery. This chain's CDR3 is CAGGNSNQPQHF. CDR3 nucleotide sequence: TGTGCCGGGGGAAATAGCAATCAGCCCCAGCATTTT.